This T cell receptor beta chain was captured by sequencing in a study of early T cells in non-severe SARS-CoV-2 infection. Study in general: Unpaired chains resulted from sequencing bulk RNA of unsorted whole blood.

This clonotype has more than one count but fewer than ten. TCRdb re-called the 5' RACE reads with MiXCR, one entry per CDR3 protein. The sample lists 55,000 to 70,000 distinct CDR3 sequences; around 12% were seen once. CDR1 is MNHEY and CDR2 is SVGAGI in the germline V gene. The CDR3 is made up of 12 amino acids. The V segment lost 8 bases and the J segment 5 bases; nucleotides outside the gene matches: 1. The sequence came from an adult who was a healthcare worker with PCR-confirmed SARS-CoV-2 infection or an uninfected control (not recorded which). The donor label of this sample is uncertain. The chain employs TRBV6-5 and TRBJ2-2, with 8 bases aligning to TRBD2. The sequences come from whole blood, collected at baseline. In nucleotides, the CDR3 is TGTGCCAGCCGGGGGGGAACCGGGGAGCTGTTTTTT. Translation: CASRGGTGELFF.